This T cell receptor (beta chain) was recovered during a study of blood T cell repertoires in COVID-19. In the study overall: From the United States, Italy and Spain came samples of acute and convalescent COVID-19. From T cells, B-cell-depleted T cells, or PBMCs came the material, which was cDNA or gDNA.

Original data processing: The authors estimated nucleated cell counts from reference gene primer amplification. Clones were sequenced by immunoSEQ multiplex PCR, and TCRdb holds only the in-frame ones, with some missing. D and trimming come from the DNA, and the V and J calls and clone size come from that table. The profile shows tens of thousands of clones, 79% of them singletons. The sample was peripheral blood. The sequence derives from a man aged 55 to 70 with active or convalescent COVID-19.

Here the CDR3 reads CASSPGTGRAFF. The CDR3 nucleotides read TGTGCCAGCAGCCCCGGGACAGGGAGGGCTTTCTTT. The chain links TRBV7-3 to TRBJ1-1; 9 positions agree with TRBD1. CDR3 length equals 12 residues. The V gene end was trimmed by 5 bases and the J gene end by 11 bases; junction bases not matched to a gene: 6. The germline V gene has CDR1 SGHTA and CDR2 FQGTGA.